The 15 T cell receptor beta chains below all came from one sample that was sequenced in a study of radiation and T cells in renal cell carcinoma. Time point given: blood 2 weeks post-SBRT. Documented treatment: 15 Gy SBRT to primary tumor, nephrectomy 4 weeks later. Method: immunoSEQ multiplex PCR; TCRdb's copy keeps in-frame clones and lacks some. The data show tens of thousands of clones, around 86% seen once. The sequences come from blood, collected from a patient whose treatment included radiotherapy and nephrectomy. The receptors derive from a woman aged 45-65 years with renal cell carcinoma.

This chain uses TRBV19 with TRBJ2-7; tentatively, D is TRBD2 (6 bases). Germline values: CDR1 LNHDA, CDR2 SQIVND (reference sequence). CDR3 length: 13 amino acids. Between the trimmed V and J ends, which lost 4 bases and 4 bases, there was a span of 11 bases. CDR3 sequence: CASSSGIKYEQYF. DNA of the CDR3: TGTGCCAGTAGTAGCGGGATCAAGTACGAGCAGTACTTC.

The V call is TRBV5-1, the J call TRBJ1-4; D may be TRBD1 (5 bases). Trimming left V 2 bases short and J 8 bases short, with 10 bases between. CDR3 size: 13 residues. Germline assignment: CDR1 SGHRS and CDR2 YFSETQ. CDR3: CASSFSGREKLFF. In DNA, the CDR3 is TGCGCCAGCAGCTTTTCAGGGAGGGAAAAACTGTTTTTT.

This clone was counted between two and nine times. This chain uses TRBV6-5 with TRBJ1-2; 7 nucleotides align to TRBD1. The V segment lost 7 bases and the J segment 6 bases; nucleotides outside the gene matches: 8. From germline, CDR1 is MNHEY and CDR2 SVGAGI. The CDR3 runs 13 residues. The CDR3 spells CASTGGGQDGYTF. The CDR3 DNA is TGTGCCAGCACCGGAGGGGGCCAGGATGGCTACACCTTC.

The CDR3 is CASLDRGEVYTF. The DNA for the CDR3 is TGTGCCAGCCTCGACAGGGGTGAAGTCTACACCTTC. The genes are TRBV28 and TRBJ1-2; 8 positions agree with TRBD1. Germline CDR1 reads MDHEN; CDR2 reads SYDVKM. V was clipped by 8 bases and J by 10 bases; unmatched bases: 9. This CDR3 spans 12 amino acids.

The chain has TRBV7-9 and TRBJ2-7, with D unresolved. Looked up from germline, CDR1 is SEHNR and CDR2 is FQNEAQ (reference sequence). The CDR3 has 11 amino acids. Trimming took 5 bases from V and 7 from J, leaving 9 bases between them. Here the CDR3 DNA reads TGTGCCAGCAGCCCGTACGGGGAGCAGTACTTC. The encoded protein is CASSPYGEQYF.

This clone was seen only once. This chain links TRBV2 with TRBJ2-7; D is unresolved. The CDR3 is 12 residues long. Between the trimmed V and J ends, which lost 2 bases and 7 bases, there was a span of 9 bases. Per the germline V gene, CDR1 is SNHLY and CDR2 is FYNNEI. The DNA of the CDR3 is TGTGCCAGCAGTGAATTGAGTCTTGAGCAGTACTTC. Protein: CASSELSLEQYF.

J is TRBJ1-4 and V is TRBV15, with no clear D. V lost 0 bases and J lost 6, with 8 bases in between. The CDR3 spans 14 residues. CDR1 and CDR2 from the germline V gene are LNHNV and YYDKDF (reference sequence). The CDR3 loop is CATSRDRSDEKLFF. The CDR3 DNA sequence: TGTGCCACCAGCAGAGATCGGAGTGATGAAAAACTGTTTTTT.

Here the CDR3 reads CASSQDMLSGRETQYF. CDR3 DNA sequence: TGCGCCAGCAGCCAAGATATGCTTAGTGGTAGGGAGACCCAGTACTTC. The J gene is TRBJ2-5, the V gene TRBV4-3; D gene ambiguous. The CDR3 spans 16 residues. V lost 0 bases to trimming and J lost 5 bases, with 16 bases between them. The germline gives CDR1 LGHNA, CDR2 YSLEER.

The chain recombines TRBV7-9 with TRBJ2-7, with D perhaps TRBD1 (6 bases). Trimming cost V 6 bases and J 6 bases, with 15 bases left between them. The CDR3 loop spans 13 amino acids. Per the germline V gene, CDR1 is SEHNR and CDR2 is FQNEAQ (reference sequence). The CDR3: CASRPGDKGEQYF. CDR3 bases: TGTGCCAGCAGACCAGGGGATAAAGGCGAGCAGTACTTC.

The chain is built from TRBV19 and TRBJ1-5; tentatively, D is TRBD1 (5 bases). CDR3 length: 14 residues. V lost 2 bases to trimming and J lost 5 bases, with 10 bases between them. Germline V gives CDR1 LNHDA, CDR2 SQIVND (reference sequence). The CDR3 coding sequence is TGTGCCAGTAGTATATTAGAGGGGTATCAGCCCCAGCATTTT. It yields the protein CASSILEGYQPQHF.

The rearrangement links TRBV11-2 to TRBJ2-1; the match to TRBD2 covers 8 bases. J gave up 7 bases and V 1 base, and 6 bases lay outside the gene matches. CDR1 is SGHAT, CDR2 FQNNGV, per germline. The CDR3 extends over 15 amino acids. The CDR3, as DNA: TGTGCCAGCAGCTTAGCTACCGGGACTAGAAATGAGCAGTTCTTC. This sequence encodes CASSLATGTRNEQFF.

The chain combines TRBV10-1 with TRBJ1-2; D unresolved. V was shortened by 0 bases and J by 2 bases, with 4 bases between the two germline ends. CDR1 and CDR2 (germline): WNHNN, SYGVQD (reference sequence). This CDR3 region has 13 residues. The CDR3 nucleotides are TGCGCCAGCAGTGAGTCCCACAACTATGGCTACACCTTC. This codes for CASSESHNYGYTF.

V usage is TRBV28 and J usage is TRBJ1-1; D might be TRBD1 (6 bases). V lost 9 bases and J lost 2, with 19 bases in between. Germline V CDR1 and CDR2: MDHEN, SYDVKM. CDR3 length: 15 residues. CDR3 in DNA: TGTGCCAGTTTTCCCTCAGAGGGGGACAACACTGAAGCTTTCTTT. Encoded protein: CASFPSEGDNTEAFF.

The DNA of the CDR3 is TGTGCCACCAGCAGAGATCAGGGAAACACCATATATTTT. This gives the protein CATSRDQGNTIYF. The chain uses TRBV15 and TRBJ1-3; no clear D. V gave up 0 bases and J gave up 4 bases, with 4 bases separating them. The CDR3 consists of 13 residues. CDR1 and CDR2 (germline): LNHNV, YYDKDF (reference sequence).

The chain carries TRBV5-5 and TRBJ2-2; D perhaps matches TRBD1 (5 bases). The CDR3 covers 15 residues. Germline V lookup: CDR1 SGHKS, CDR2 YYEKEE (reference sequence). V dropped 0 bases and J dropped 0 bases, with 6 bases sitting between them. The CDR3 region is CASSLGTTNTGELFF. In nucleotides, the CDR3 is TGTGCCAGCAGCTTGGGGACAACGAACACCGGGGAGCTGTTTTTT.